Below, 5 T cell receptor beta chains from the same sample are listed, as sequenced in a study of T cells in Graves' hyperthyroidism and ophthalmopathy. The source material, RNA transcripts, was used to amplify TCR beta CDR3 regions. A set of HTBI primers served as the primers for a first-round RT-PCR of the TCR CDR3. TCRdb analysed the multiplex PCR reads with MiXCR anew, one entry per CDR3 protein. The repertoire holds hundreds of thousands of distinct CDR3 sequences, with approximately 14% as singletons. Sequenced: blood. All receptors derive from a woman aged 40 to 49 with Graves' ophthalmopathy.

This clonotype was recorded at least ten times. For the CDR3, the DNA is TGTGCCAGCGTCGTACAGGTGAACTCTGGAAACACCATATATTTT. Its translation is CASVVQVNSGNTIYF. The V call is TRBV6-1, the J call TRBJ1-3, with D perhaps TRBD1 (5 bases). Looked up from germline, CDR1 is MNHNS and CDR2 is SASEGT. The ends were cut back, 8 bases at V and 0 bases at J, with 14 bases in the middle. This CDR3 has 15 amino acids.

This clonotype was detected ten times or more. The V call is TRBV6-2 or TRBV6-3, the J call TRBJ2-7, with 8 bases matching TRBD1. Trimming took 4 bases from V and 5 from J; bases not matched to a gene: 7. The CDR3 is 14 residues long. Germline assignment: CDR1 MNHEY and CDR2 SVGEGT. The CDR3 DNA reads as TGTGCCAGCAGTTGGACAGGGAAGCGCAACGAGCAGTACTTC. This codes for CASSWTGKRNEQYF.

The DNA of the CDR3 is TGTGCCACCAGCAGAGATTCCAAGGGACAGGGGGCGCGGGTTTCTGGGGCCAACGTCCTGACTTTC. Translating it yields CATSRDSKGQGARVSGANVLTF. This chain joins TRBV15 and TRBJ2-6, with TRBD1 matching over 12 bases. This CDR3 is built from 22 residues. After removal of 0 bases from V and 1 base from J, the junction contained 13 bases not matched to a gene. Looked up from germline, CDR1 is LNHNV and CDR2 is YYDKDF (reference sequence).

There are many counts of this clonotype. The gene calls are TRBV3-1 and TRBJ2-1; D call uncertain. Trimming stripped 0 bases from V and 7 bases from J, with 7 bases between. This CDR3 has 13 amino acids. The germline V gene encodes CDR1 LGHDT and CDR2 YNNKEL (reference sequence). This chain's CDR3 is CASSQEVWNEQFF. CDR3 nucleotide sequence: TGTGCCAGCAGCCAAGAGGTCTGGAATGAGCAGTTCTTC.

This clonotype was seen at least ten times. The rearrangement uses TRBV20-1 and TRBJ2-7; 8 nucleotides align to TRBD2. CDR1 DFQATT and CDR2 SNEGSKA come from the germline V gene (reference sequence). V lost 0 bases and J lost 2; bases outside the gene matches: 6. The CDR3 length is 15 residues. The CDR3 here is CSARDPAGGTYEQYF. The CDR3 nucleotides read TGCAGTGCTAGAGATCCTGCGGGGGGAACCTACGAGCAGTACTTC.